This T cell receptor (beta chain) emerged from a study of breast tumors, draining lymph nodes, adjacent tissues (dated by TCRdb to the mid-2010s). At the level of the whole study: Breast cancer patients provided tumor, adjacent nontumor tissue and axillary lymph nodes, and the study compared the TCR beta repertoires across these three sources. The study was designed to assess the relationships and possible T-cell exchange between tumor, surrounding tissue and draining lymph node repertoires in human breast cancer. Findings and caveats that apply to the study as a whole: In luminal-like breast cancer, tumor and nontumor tissue repertoires resembled each other significantly more than in basal-like breast cancer. The data were considered consistent with the idea that most tumor T cells come from the lymph node and then expand in tumor tissue. The study presented the conclusion that tumor T cells originate in lymph nodes as consistent with a hypothesis, not as something directly demonstrated. Tumor T-cell repertoires showed less diversity than lymph node repertoires and more diversity than nontumor tissue repertoires, and tumor T-cell repertoires showed preferential V and J gene usage.

Adjacent samples were composed of nontumor breast tissue surrounding the tumor. The sequencing machine was an Illumina HiSeq 2000. Multiplex PCR amplification was used to build the TCR beta chain libraries. High-throughput sequencing was used to analyze the amplified TCR beta chain products. The public reads were reprocessed in TCRdb via fastp at Q25 and MiXCR, keeping in-frame beta chains. Rows with a matching CDR3 protein are joined into one entry that keeps the most common DNA and genes. Within this sample are 15,000 or so distinct CDR3 sequences, with about three quarters of them counted one time only. The ten largest make up about two fifths of the sample. Between the V and J ends, shortened by 4 bases and 0 bases respectively, the junction contains 3 bases. From cysteine to phenylalanine, the CDR3 is 13 amino acids long. This entry keeps only the CDR3 DNA: 39 bases, framed from base 1. Looking up the germline V gene yields CDR1 MRHNA and CDR2 SNTAGT.

In regard to this clonotype: Its antigen is still unknown. It has no much larger one-base neighbor in the sample; base qualities were not kept.

This chain is built from TRBV6-4 and TRBJ2-2; confidence is insufficient to name the D gene. The clonotype was recovered from a female donor with breast cancer. Some clones in this sample may be carry-over from other donors' samples. The specimen sequenced was tumor-adjacent breast tissue. The CDR3 protein is CASSASNTGELFF. In nucleotide form, the sequence is TGTGCCAGCAGTGCCTCGAACACCGGGGAGCTGTTTTTT.